The clone carrying this T cell receptor beta chain was found many times. Its antigen is undetermined. Trimming removed 1 base at V and 0 bases at J, with 19 bases between. Germline CDR1 LNHNV, CDR2 YYDKDF (reference sequence). This CDR3 is built from 19 residues. The data were obtained in a study of identical twins. Unique molecular identifiers were present on the cDNA, and a universal primer site came from template switching. TCRdb re-analysed the 5' RACE reads in MiXCR, keeping a single row per CDR3 protein. The sample has about 340,000 distinct CDR3 sequences, 9% to 10% seen once; the top ten hold 7.5% to 9.5%. Study outcomes and limitations: It was possible that invariant MAIT and iNKT cells partly confounded the zero-insertion analyses.

This TCR was recovered from a woman between 45 and 60 years old in good health. The sequenced sample consisted of naive T cells sorted from blood. J is TRBJ2-1 and V is TRBV15, with a possible D match to TRBD2 (6 bases). The CDR3, as DNA: TGTGCCACCAGCAGAGGTTGGGCTAGCGACTTGAGCTCCTACAATGAGCAGTTCTTC. Its protein product is CATSRGWASDLSSYNEQFF.